A single sample gave rise to the 15 T cell receptor beta chains below, sequenced in a study of shared clonotypes between healthy human individuals (dated by TCRdb to 2020 to 2021). Libraries were made using the immunoSEQ multiplex PCR assay. TCRdb mirrors the immuneACCESS table, restricted to in-frame sequences. Some clones are absent from its copies; in checked studies, under half trace to an unresolved V gene, and the reason for the others is unknown. Within this sample are 2 million to 3 million clones, with roughly 93% of them counted one time only. 0.36% of the sample is taken by the ten largest. The specimen sequenced was naive CD4+ T cells from PBMCs. This specimen's cell subset or site label, per the study, means: CD45RA+ positively selected. The receptors derive from a man in his late teens or twenties in good health. Some clones in this sample may be carry-over from other donors' samples.

The count of this clone is one. The chain combines TRBV2 with TRBJ1-2; D gene uncertain. Per the germline V gene, CDR1 is SNHLY and CDR2 is FYNNEI. Trimming took off 4 bases at V and 2 bases at J, with 8 bases between the two ends. CDR3 length: 13 residues. For the CDR3, the DNA is TGTGCCAGCAGTGGCGGGCGGAACTATGGCTACACCTTC. Protein sequence: CASSGGRNYGYTF.

This sequence joins TRBV29-1 and TRBJ2-5; the D gene is possibly TRBD2 (5 bases). V was shortened by 4 bases and J by 4 bases, with 10 bases between the two germline ends. Germline values: CDR1 SQVTM, CDR2 ANQGSEA. The CDR3 runs 12 residues. Here the CDR3 reads CSVGNEGETQYF. DNA for the CDR3: TGCAGCGTTGGCAATGAGGGAGAGACCCAGTACTTC. Complete variable domain (other parts from reference TRBV29-1 and TRBJ2-5): SAVISQKPSRDICQRGTSLTIQCQVDSQVTMMFWYRQQPGQSLTLIATANQGSEATYESGFVIDKFPISRPNLTFSTLTVSNMSPEDSSIYLCSVGNEGETQYFGPGTRLLVL.

Turning to this clone: At the DNA level, this CDR3 is encoded by other sequences in the same sample as well. The genes are TRBV7-9 and TRBJ2-5; tentative D call: TRBD1 (6 bases). Looked up from germline, CDR1 is SEHNR and CDR2 is FQNEAQ (reference sequence). The CDR3 sequence is 18 residues long. V was pared by 5 bases and J by 1 base, with 23 bases between. The CDR3 is CASSLYSLYTGPQETQYF. The DNA of the CDR3 is TGTGCCAGCAGCCTATACTCCCTCTACACAGGGCCCCAAGAGACCCAGTACTTC. The whole variable domain, filled in from reference TRBV7-9 and TRBJ2-5, reads DTGVSQNPRHKITKRGQNVTFRCDPISEHNRLYWYRQTLGQGPEFLTYFQNEAQLEKSRLLSDRFSAERPKGSFSTLEIQRTEQGDSAMYLCASSLYSLYTGPQETQYFGPGTRLLVL.

The chain recombines TRBV6-5 with TRBJ1-1; maybe TRBD1 (5 bases). The CDR3 is made up of 15 amino acids. Between the trimmed V and J ends, which lost 6 bases and 1 base, there was a span of 15 bases. The V gene's germline CDR1 is MNHEY and CDR2 SVGAGI. CDR3 amino acids: CASRSERGGNTEAFF. The CDR3 nucleotides read TGTGCCAGCAGATCAGAGAGGGGAGGGAACACTGAAGCTTTCTTT.

This chain uses TRBV30 with TRBJ1-4; D is undetermined. Germline-derived CDR1 and CDR2 are GTSNPN and SVGIG (reference sequence). Trimming took off 0 bases at V and 8 bases at J, with 4 bases between the two ends. The CDR3 runs to 11 residues. The CDR3 DNA follows: TGTGCCTGGAGTGTACCCGAAAAACTGTTTTTT. Its protein product is CAWSVPEKLFF.

The chain joins TRBV10-1 to TRBJ2-2; the match to TRBD2 covers 7 bases. The V segment lost 5 bases and the J segment 1 base; nucleotides outside the gene matches: 10. The CDR3 loop spans 17 amino acids. Germline CDR1 is WNHNN and CDR2 is SYGVQD (reference sequence). CDR3 region: CASSLLSGTGNTGELFF. CDR3 sequence (DNA): TGCGCCAGCAGTTTATTAAGCGGGACCGGGAACACCGGGGAGCTGTTTTTT.

The rearrangement uses TRBV6-5 and TRBJ2-5; D uncertain. Trimming removed 0 bases at V and 7 bases at J, with 15 bases between. In germline, CDR1 is MNHEY, CDR2 SVGAGI. This CDR3 is 15 amino acids long. The CDR3: CASSYSKWTPGTQYF. The CDR3 nucleotides read TGTGCCAGCAGTTACTCGAAGTGGACCCCAGGGACCCAGTACTTC.

This chain joins TRBV10-2 and TRBJ1-1; D call uncertain. Trimming took off 10 bases at V and 4 bases at J, with 16 bases between the two ends. CDR1 WSHSY and CDR2 SAAADI come from the germline V gene. This CDR3 has 13 amino acids. CDR3 residues: CATARSGFTEAFF. In DNA form, the CDR3 reads TGCGCCACCGCCAGGTCCGGGTTCACTGAAGCTTTCTTT.

The rearrangement joins TRBV18 to TRBJ2-7; TRBD1 is a possible D gene (6 bases). CDR1 is KGHSH and CDR2 is LQKENI in the germline V gene. CDR3 size: 14 residues. V was shortened by 2 bases and J by 2 bases, with 10 bases between the two germline ends. CDR3 nucleotides: TGTGCCAGCTCACCAGGGGACAAAGCCTACGAGCAGTACTTC. It encodes CASSPGDKAYEQYF. The whole variable domain, filled in from reference TRBV18 and TRBJ2-7, reads NAGVMQNPRHLVRRRGQEARLRCSPMKGHSHVYWYRQLPEEGLKFMVYLQKENIIDESGMPKERFSAEFPKEGPSILRIQQVVRGDSAAYFCASSPGDKAYEQYFGPGTRLTVT.

A remark on this clone: Different DNA sequences within this sample yield the same CDR3. V gene TRBV5-1 combines with J gene TRBJ2-7, with 8 bases fitting TRBD2. Looked up from germline, CDR1 is SGHRS and CDR2 is YFSETQ. Trimming at V came to 5 bases and at J to 2 bases, leaving 6 bases not matched to a gene. The length of the CDR3 is 14 residues. The CDR3 loop is CASSYTSGTYEQYF. CDR3 nucleotides: TGCGCCAGCAGTTATACTAGCGGCACCTACGAGCAGTACTTC.

This sequence joins TRBV28 and TRBJ1-1, with 8 bases that match TRBD1. V lost 5 bases and J lost 8; bases outside the gene matches: 4. The germline gives CDR1 MDHEN, CDR2 SYDVKM. This CDR3 spans 12 amino acids. The CDR3 here is CASSTGGFEAFF. CDR3 DNA sequence: TGTGCCAGCAGTACAGGGGGGTTCGAAGCTTTCTTT.

The genes are TRBV7-9 and TRBJ2-6, with a weak D call TRBD2 (5 bases). The CDR3 sequence is 18 residues long. Germline CDR1 SEHNR, CDR2 FQNEAQ (reference sequence). The V gene lost 5 bases and the J gene lost 3 bases, with 20 bases spanning the gap. CDR3 amino acids: CASSPRIRGSDGANVLTF. CDR3 nucleotides: TGTGCCAGCAGCCCCCGTATTCGGGGTTCCGATGGGGCCAACGTCCTGACTTTC.

The chain recombines TRBV19 with TRBJ2-5; 9 nucleotides agree with TRBD2. The CDR3 has 15 residues. Germline V lookup: CDR1 LNHDA, CDR2 SQIVND (reference sequence). V shed 3 bases and J 5 bases; nucleotides not matched to a gene: 7. DNA for the CDR3: TGTGCCAGTAGTATGGTGGCGGGAGGGCCTGAGACCCAGTACTTC. This encodes CASSMVAGGPETQYF.

Here the CDR3 DNA reads TGCAGCGCCTTGGGAGGGAACATTCAGTACTTC. It translates to CSALGGNIQYF. The rearrangement links TRBV29-1 to TRBJ2-4; 7 positions agree with TRBD2. V dropped 7 bases and J dropped 7; count of bases not matched to a gene: 4. Per the germline V gene, CDR1 is SQVTM and CDR2 is ANQGSEA. The CDR3 covers 11 residues.

This clone has a handful of counts. The chain uses TRBV2 and TRBJ1-5, with 7 bases matching TRBD1. J gave up 5 bases and V 7 bases, and 5 bases lay outside the gene matches. The CDR3 runs 13 residues. The germline gives CDR1 SNHLY, CDR2 FYNNEI. The CDR3 coding sequence is TGTGCCAGCACACAGGGGCGGGATCAGCCCCAGCATTTT. Translating gives CASTQGRDQPQHF.